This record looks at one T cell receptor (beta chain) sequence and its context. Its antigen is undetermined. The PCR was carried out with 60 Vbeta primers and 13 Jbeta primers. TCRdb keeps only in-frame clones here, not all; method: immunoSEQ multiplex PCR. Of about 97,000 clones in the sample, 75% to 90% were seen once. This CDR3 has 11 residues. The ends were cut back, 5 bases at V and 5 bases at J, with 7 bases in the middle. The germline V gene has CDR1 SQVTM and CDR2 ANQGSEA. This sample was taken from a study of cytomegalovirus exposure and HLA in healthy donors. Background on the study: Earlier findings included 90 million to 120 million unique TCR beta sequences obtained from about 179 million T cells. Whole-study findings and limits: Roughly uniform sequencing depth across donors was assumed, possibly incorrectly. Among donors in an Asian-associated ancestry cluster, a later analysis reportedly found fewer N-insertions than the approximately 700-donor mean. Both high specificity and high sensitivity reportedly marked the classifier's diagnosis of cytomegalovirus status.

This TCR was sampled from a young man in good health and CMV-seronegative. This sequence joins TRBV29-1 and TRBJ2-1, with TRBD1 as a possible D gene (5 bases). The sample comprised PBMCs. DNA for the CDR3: TGCAGCGTTCAGGGCAACAATGAGCAGTTCTTC. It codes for CSVQGNNEQFF.